This is a list of T cell receptor beta chains from one sample in a study of blood T cell repertoires in COVID-19. Repertoires were generated with immunoSEQ multiplex PCR, while TCRdb's copy carries only in-frame clones and drops some. The sample yields over 100,000 clones, roughly 90% seen once. Input material: peripheral blood. The receptors come from a human donor with acute or convalescent COVID-19. The donor label of this sample is uncertain. The conserved cysteine and the conserved F or W are not part of the CDR3 here.

V gene | CDR3 protein
TRBV4-3 | ASSQDQGMREKLF
TRBV28 | AWGSNYGYT
TRBV19 | ASSTGTSGSTDTQY
TRBV29-1 | SVGENYGYT
TRBV6-6 | ASSRRGGATNEKLF
TRBV5-4 | ASSNPDRTMNTEAF
TRBV3-1/TRBV3-2 | ASSQGFIQGLHEAF
TRBV10-3 | AISASGSVAYEQY
TRBV7-9 | ASSLGQGAGQPQH
TRBV7-2 | ASSLSPGLANEQF
TRBV29-1 | SARGLARLSGNTEAF
TRBV5-8 | ASSLHRSGKSSYNEQF
TRBV13 | ASSQAGTGGVLGTNEKLF
TRBV3-1/TRBV3-2 | ASSQETGIQPQH
TRBV5-5 | ASSLFDRGIYQPQH
TRBV5-5 | ASSRDTTQETQY
TRBV5-4 | ASSWPGLANNEQF
TRBV5-1 | ASSLDQYSYEQY
TRBV4-3 | ASSQGAGGASNEKLF
TRBV5-1 | ASSTRDRASGYT
TRBV7-9 | ASSPGGFNEKLF
TRBV10-1 | ASTRGLAGGPTDTQY
TRBV2 | ASSERTGGKAGELF
TRBV7-9 | ASSLLSRRAETQY
TRBV6-6 | ASSGGRANEQY
TRBV15 | ATRAPGNEQF
TRBV15 | ATRTEGTANTEAF
TRBV5-4 | ASSHQGDSTDTQY
TRBV7-2 | ASSLRQGGGTEAF
TRBV28 | ASRPGHPPYEQY
TRBV11-3 | ASSFTGETANTGELF
TRBV30 | AWGIQGNSPLH
TRBV7-9 | ASRKGGTNTGELF
TRBV15 | ATSRDGGYT
TRBV18 | ATQGQNTEAF
TRBV2 | ASSEYVGAGTDTQY
TRBV28 | ASSFLQTAGGNTIY
TRBV28 | ASSLMGGGNNQPQH
TRBV19 | ASSISGQFTGELF
TRBV5-4 | ASSLGLLGSTDTQY
TRBV28 | ASTSMGQGFYGYT
TRBV3-1/TRBV3-2 | ASSQGHPAGVGNTIY
TRBV5-5 | ASSWRQGDMNTEAF
TRBV30 | AWSGGGRGYT
TRBV27 | ASSTRVGNSPLH
TRBV11-2 | ASTTSGGPEF
TRBV28 | ASNPGGGDYGYT
TRBV5-1 | ASSLVLNLENTEAF
TRBV2 | ASVGEFNSPLH
TRBV30 | AWRGQGNYGYT
TRBV7-2 | ASSLGDGGILAKNIQY
TRBV18 | ASSPSGGWNTGELF
TRBV9 | ASSPGRGAGNTIY
TRBV28 | ASRRIFSGQSNGYT
TRBV11-2 | ASSPSSAGGGNEQF
TRBV24-1 | ATSDSSGLENAGELF